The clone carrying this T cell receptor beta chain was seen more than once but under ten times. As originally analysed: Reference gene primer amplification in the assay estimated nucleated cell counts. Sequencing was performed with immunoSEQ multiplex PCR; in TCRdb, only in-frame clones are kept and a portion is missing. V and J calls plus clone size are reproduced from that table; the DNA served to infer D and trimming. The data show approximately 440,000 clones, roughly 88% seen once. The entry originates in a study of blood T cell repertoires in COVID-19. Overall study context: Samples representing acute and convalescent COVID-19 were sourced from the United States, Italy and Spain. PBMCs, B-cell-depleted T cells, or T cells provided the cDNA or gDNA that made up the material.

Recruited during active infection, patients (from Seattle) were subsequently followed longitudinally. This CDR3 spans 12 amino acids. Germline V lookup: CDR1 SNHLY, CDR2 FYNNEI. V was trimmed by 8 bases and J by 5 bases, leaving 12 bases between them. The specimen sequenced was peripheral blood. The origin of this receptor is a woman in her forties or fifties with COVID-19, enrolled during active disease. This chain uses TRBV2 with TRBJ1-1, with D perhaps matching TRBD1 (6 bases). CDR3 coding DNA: TGTGCCAGCCGATACAGGGCTACTGAAGCTTTCTTT. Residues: CASRYRATEAFF.